These T cell receptor beta chains were read from a single sample in a study of cytomegalovirus exposure and HLA in healthy donors. TCRdb's copy holds only in-frame clones and misses some; the assay was immunoSEQ multiplex PCR. The sample holds more than 80,000 clones, around 60% seen once. Sequencing was performed on PBMCs. These receptors originate from a man aged 60-69 years in good health and CMV-seronegative. CDR3s include the opening cysteine and the closing phenylalanine or tryptophan. A D gene is named only where the DNA matches it firmly. Only some rows state a clone size, as once, few, many or a class for expanded clones.

few,TRBD2,TRBV6-5,TRBJ2-7,TGTGCCAGTCCTAGCGGGAGCTCCTACGAGCAGTACTTC,CASPSGSSYEQYF
once,TRBD2,TRBV5-1,TRBJ2-7,TGCGCCAGCAGCATTAGCGGGAACCCAGGCGGGGAGAACGGGCAGTACTTC,CASSISGNPGGENGQYF
-,-,TRBV6-1,TRBJ1-2,TGTGCCAGCAGTGAGGCAGGACGGGAGGGTGGCTACACCTTC,CASSEAGREGGYTF
-,-,TRBV5-1,TRBJ2-3,TGCGCCAGCAGCTTGGGTGGAGGTCCTAGCACAGATACGCAGTATTTT,CASSLGGGPSTDTQYF
-,TRBD2,TRBV30,TRBJ2-7,TGTGCCTGGAGCCGACTAGCGGGAGGTCGTCCCTACGAGCAGTACTTC,CAWSRLAGGRPYEQYF
-,-,TRBV11-2,TRBJ1-4,TGTGCCAGCAGCTTAGTTTGGTTACCGGGGGGCCGAGAAAAACTGTTTTTT,CASSLVWLPGGREKLFF
few,-,TRBV2,TRBJ2-5,TGTGCCAGCCCCCCGCTGGGGGCCTTGGGGGAGCAGTACTTC,CASPPLGALGEQYF
-,TRBD2,TRBV9,TRBJ2-3,TGTGCCAGCAGCGTGGAGACTAGCGGGAGCGGCACAGATACGCAGTATTTT,CASSVETSGSGTDTQYF
few,TRBD1,TRBV19,TRBJ1-1,TGTGCCAGTATGGGGACAGGCCGCATGAACACTGAAGCTTTCTTT,CASMGTGRMNTEAFF
-,TRBD2,TRBV19,TRBJ2-2,TGTGCCAGTAGTATTTGGGGGGGTGCCGCGAACACCGGGGAGCTGTTTTTT,CASSIWGGAANTGELFF
-,TRBD1,TRBV6-1,TRBJ1-2,TGTGCCAGCGGACCCGGGACAGGGGGCTCCTATGGCTACACCTTC,CASGPGTGGSYGYTF
few,TRBD2,TRBV5-6,TRBJ2-4,TGTGCCAGCAGCCCTTCCAGTAGCGGGGGGCCGTATGAAAACATTCAGTACTTC,CASSPSSSGGPYENIQYF
once,-,TRBV2,TRBJ2-1,TGTGCCATCCAGTTCGGGGGCAATGAGCAGTTCTTC,CAIQFGGNEQFF
-,-,TRBV28,TRBJ2-2,TGTGCCAGCACCCCTAGTCGAGCAAACGGCACCGGGGAGCTGTTTTTT,CASTPSRANGTGELFF
-,TRBD2,TRBV6-4,TRBJ2-2,TGTGCCATTCTTAGGACTAGCGTCACCGGGGAGCTGTTTTTT,CAILRTSVTGELFF
few,-,TRBV9,TRBJ2-7,TGTGCCAGCAGCGTAGGGCAGGGGACCTACGAGCAGTACTTC,CASSVGQGTYEQYF
-,TRBD1,TRBV7-9,TRBJ1-2,TGTGCCAGCAGCCCCGGGACAGGGTATGGCTACACCTTC,CASSPGTGYGYTF
-,TRBD1,TRBV5-4,TRBJ2-7,TGTGCCAGCAGCCCGAGGGACAGCTACGAGCAGTACTTC,CASSPRDSYEQYF
-,-,TRBV19,TRBJ2-5,TGTGCCTCGACAGGTCCGGGGGAGACCCAGTACTTC,CASTGPGETQYF
-,TRBD2,TRBV28,TRBJ2-1,TGTGGGGGAAATCTAGCGGGCAATGAGCAGTTCTTC,CGGNLAGNEQFF
-,-,TRBV5-1,TRBJ1-1,TGCGCCAGCAGCTTGGTCCAGAACCCGACAATTTTGAACACTGAAGCTTTCTTT,CASSLVQNPTILNTEAFF
-,-,TRBV10-3,TRBJ2-3,TGTGCCATCAGTGGGGGCGGGATAAGCACAGATACGCAGTATTTT,CAISGGGISTDTQYF
few,TRBD1,TRBV25-1,TRBJ2-7,TGTGCCAGCATGCGGGACAGGGTCAACGAGCAGTACTTC,CASMRDRVNEQYF
few,TRBD2,TRBV6-1,TRBJ2-3,TGTGCCAGCAGTGAATTGCGGGGGGCCACAGATACGCAGTATTTT,CASSELRGATDTQYF
-,TRBD1,TRBV6-1,TRBJ2-5,TGTGCCAGCAGTGTGCAGGGGGCGGAGACCCAGTACTTC,CASSVQGAETQYF
-,TRBD1,TRBV29-1,TRBJ1-2,TGCAGCGCCCGGACAGGGTTTGGCTACACCTTC,CSARTGFGYTF
-,-,TRBV29-1,TRBJ2-1,TGCTCTACAGGAATTAACAATGAGCAGTTCTTC,CSTGINNEQFF
-,TRBD1,TRBV5-6,TRBJ2-5,TGTGCCAGCAGTTCTTTCGGGACAGTTCTGGCTTACTTC,CASSSFGTVLAYF
-,-,TRBV9,TRBJ1-6,TGTGCCAGCAGCGTAAGGACAGAGAATTCACCCCTCCACTTT,CASSVRTENSPLHF
once,TRBD1,TRBV9,TRBJ1-1,TGTGCCAGCAGCCCTCGGACAGGGGGCAAGAACACTGAAGCTTTCTTT,CASSPRTGGKNTEAFF
once,TRBD1,TRBV4-1,TRBJ1-2,TGCGCCAGCAGCCAAGACGGGACAGGGATGCGTGGCTACACCTTC,CASSQDGTGMRGYTF
-,TRBD2,TRBV5-1,TRBJ2-1,TGCGCCAGCGGTGCGGGGGGGGCAAACAATGAGCAGTTCTTC,CASGAGGANNEQFF
-,-,TRBV11-2,TRBJ2-7,TGTGCCAGCAGCTTAGATCGGACAACCATCTACGAGCAGTACTTC,CASSLDRTTIYEQYF
-,-,TRBV19,TRBJ2-5,TGTGCCAGTAGTATTGAAGTCCCAGGGGAGACCCAGTACTTC,CASSIEVPGETQYF
-,TRBD2,TRBV12-5,TRBJ2-2,TGTGCTAGTGGTTTGGTACTACTAGCGGGGGTCAACACCGGGGAGCTGTTTTTT,CASGLVLLAGVNTGELFF
-,-,TRBV5-1,TRBJ2-3,TGCGCCAGCATGTCTACGAGGACTGGATCCACAGATACGCAGTATTTT,CASMSTRTGSTDTQYF
-,TRBD2,TRBV5-1,TRBJ2-3,TGCGCCAGCAGCTTGAGAGCGGGGGGGTATACAGATACGCAGTATTTT,CASSLRAGGYTDTQYF
-,-,TRBV18,TRBJ1-1,TGTGCCAGCTCACCACCGTCCAGGGTGAACACTGAAGCTTTCTTT,CASSPPSRVNTEAFF
-,-,TRBV23-1,TRBJ1-5,TGCGCCAGCAGTCAACCCCCCGGGAGCAATCAGCCCCAGCACTTT,CASSQPPGSNQPQHF
few,TRBD1,TRBV5-1,TRBJ1-2,TGCGCCAGCAGCTTGGCCGGGACAGACCTCTACACCTTC,CASSLAGTDLYTF